These T cell receptor beta chains were read from a single sample in a study of CD8 T cells in Susac syndrome. TCRdb re-called the immunoSEQ multiplex PCR reads with MiXCR, one entry per CDR3 protein. The repertoire holds about 210,000 distinct CDR3 sequences, roughly 92% seen once, with approximately 0.1% in the top ten. The sample comprised CD4+ T cells from PBMCs. Receptors were obtained from a human donor in good health. CDR3s include the opening cysteine and the closing phenylalanine or tryptophan. Fields, in order: V gene, D gene, clone size, J gene, CDR3 DNA, CDR3 protein. The D gene is left open where the match is weak. Size values are once, few and many counts, or a class for expanded clones, and some rows have none.

>TRBV4-3|TRBD2|.|TRBJ2-5
TGCGCCAGCAGCCAAGAAGGCAGGGAGGGAGAGACCCAGTACTTC
CASSQEGREGETQYF
>TRBV5-1|.|.|TRBJ2-2
TGCGCCAGCAGCTTCGGGGCCACCGGGGAGCTGTTTTTT
CASSFGATGELFF
>TRBV27|TRBD1|.|TRBJ2-5
TGTGCCAGCAGGACGACAGGGAGAGAGACCCAGTACTTC
CASRTTGRETQYF
>TRBV2|.|.|TRBJ1-2
TGTGCCAGCAGCGAGTTGGCTCCGGGCCATATTCGCTACACCTTC
CASSELAPGHIRYTF
>TRBV12-3/TRBV12-4|.|few|TRBJ1-2
TGTGCCAGCAGTTTTCGATCTAACTATGGCTACACCTTC
CASSFRSNYGYTF
>TRBV18|.|.|TRBJ1-1
TGTGCCAGCTCACCGACACAGGGATCAGGCACTGAAGCTTTCTTT
CASSPTQGSGTEAFF
>TRBV29-1|.|.|TRBJ1-1
TGCAGCGTCTCAAAGGGGACTGCCGAAGCTTTCTTT
CSVSKGTAEAFF
>TRBV9|.|.|TRBJ1-2
TGTGCCAGCAGCGTGTCAGGCACATATGGCTACACCTTC
CASSVSGTYGYTF
>TRBV7-9|.|.|TRBJ2-1
TGTGCCAGCAGTCGACAGACGGGGGCCCTCTCCTACAATGAGCAGTTCTTC
CASSRQTGALSYNEQFF
>TRBV2|TRBD1|.|TRBJ1-4
TGTGCCTCCCGCAATCCGGGACAGGGGAGGGAAAAACTGTTTTTT
CASRNPGQGREKLFF
>TRBV4-1|.|.|TRBJ1-4
TGCGCCAGCGACGACGGATTAAATGAAAAACTGTTTTTT
CASDDGLNEKLFF
>TRBV4-1|.|.|TRBJ2-2
TGCGCCAGCAGCCAAGAGACATTGAACACCGGGGAGCTGTTTTTT
CASSQETLNTGELFF
>TRBV9|.|.|TRBJ1-5
TGTGCCAGCAGCGTTGGAGATTATAGCAATCAGCCCCAGCATTTT
CASSVGDYSNQPQHF
>TRBV12-3/TRBV12-4|.|once|TRBJ2-5
TGTGCCAGCAGTTTAGGGCAGGCCCAGTACTTC
CASSLGQAQYF
>TRBV6-5|.|.|TRBJ2-5
TGTGCCAGCAGCGGGGCAGGACGAATAGAGACCCAGTACTTC
CASSGAGRIETQYF
>TRBV5-1|.|.|TRBJ1-2
TGCGCCAGCAGCTTGGTGGCAGGAGATGGCTACACCTTC
CASSLVAGDGYTF
>TRBV10-3|TRBD1|.|TRBJ1-5
TGTGCCGTCCAGGGGGCTGGGAGCAATCAGCCCCAGCATTTT
CAVQGAGSNQPQHF
>TRBV9|.|.|TRBJ2-7
TGTGCCGCCCATACCAGCTCCTACGAGCAGTACTTC
CAAHTSSYEQYF
>TRBV15|.|once|TRBJ2-3
TGTGCCACCTCCTCGTCGGCAGTCCGCTTCACAGATACGCAGTATTTT
CATSSSAVRFTDTQYF
>TRBV6-1|.|.|TRBJ1-2
TGTGCCAGCAGAGCACAGGGATCTGATGGCTACACCTTC
CASRAQGSDGYTF
>TRBV2|.|few|TRBJ1-2
TGTGCCAGCAGTGAAAGAGATGGCTACACCTTC
CASSERDGYTF
>TRBV24-1|TRBD1|.|TRBJ2-5
TGTGCCACCAGTCCTCCACCGGGACAGGGGGCGGAGACCCAGTACTTC
CATSPPPGQGAETQYF
>TRBV7-9|.|.|TRBJ2-2
TGTGCCAGCAGCTTAGTTGATTCCGCGAACACCGGGGAGCTGTTTTTT
CASSLVDSANTGELFF
>TRBV20-1|.|.|TRBJ2-5
TGCAGTGCTAATTGGTGGGAGACCCAGTACTTC
CSANWWETQYF
>TRBV28|TRBD1|.|TRBJ1-4
TGTGCCAGCAGTGCTACAGGGGTCCAGGGGGAAAAACTGTTTTTT
CASSATGVQGEKLFF
>TRBV20-1|TRBD2|.|TRBJ2-4
TGCAGTGCCTGGACTAGAACCAAAAACATTCAGTACTTC
CSAWTRTKNIQYF
>TRBV5-1|.|.|TRBJ1-5
TGCGCCAGCAGCTTGGTGGGGAGCGATCAGCCCCAGCATTTT
CASSLVGSDQPQHF
>TRBV19|TRBD1|.|TRBJ1-3
TGTGCCAGTAGTATCCTCACCGGGACAGGGACCTCTGGAAACACCATATATTTT
CASSILTGTGTSGNTIYF
>TRBV6-2/TRBV6-3|.|.|TRBJ2-2
TGTGCCAGCAGGGCGGGTAACATGAACACCGGGGAGCTGTTTTTT
CASRAGNMNTGELFF
>TRBV29-1|TRBD1|once|TRBJ1-2
TGCAGCGGGTCCCAAGGACAGGGGTATGGCTACACCTTC
CSGSQGQGYGYTF
>TRBV2|.|once|TRBJ1-2
TGTGCCAGCAGAAGTAACTCGCACTATGGCTACACCTTC
CASRSNSHYGYTF
>TRBV7-9|.|.|TRBJ2-4
TGTGCCAGCAGCTCCCGGGACCACAAAAACATTCAGTACTTC
CASSSRDHKNIQYF
>TRBV4-2|.|.|TRBJ2-5
TGTGCCAGCAGCCAAGATACGCGAGAGACCCAGTACTTC
CASSQDTRETQYF
>TRBV27|TRBD2|.|TRBJ2-3
TGTGCCAGCAGCTTAGCGGGGGGGTGGGATACGCAGTATTTT
CASSLAGGWDTQYF
>TRBV30|TRBD1|.|TRBJ1-2
TGTGCCTACCGACAGGGATATGGCTACACCTTC
CAYRQGYGYTF
>TRBV14|.|.|TRBJ1-2
TGTGCCAGCAGCCAAACCCCCAGAGGGACCTATGGCTACACCTTC
CASSQTPRGTYGYTF